This is a list of T cell receptor beta chains from one sample in a study of cytomegalovirus exposure and HLA in healthy donors. Sequenced by immunoSEQ multiplex PCR; TCRdb stores in-frame clones only, minus some. The profile shows 150,000 to 200,000 clones, roughly 73% of them singletons. Sequenced input: PBMCs. The receptors originated from a woman aged 35 to 49 in good health and CMV-seropositive. Each CDR3 is given with its conserved first and last residue. Each record gives: J gene, D gene, clone size, V gene, CDR3 DNA, CDR3 protein. A D gene is named only where the DNA matches it firmly. Size tells how often a clone was seen (once, few, many) or the class of an expanded clone, and some rows leave it out.

j_gene: TRBJ1-1
d_gene: -
abundance: -
v_gene: TRBV7-2
CDR3nt: TGTGCCAGCAGCTTAGCGCCGGGGGGCGACGCTTTCTTT
CDR3aa: CASSLAPGGDAFF

j_gene: TRBJ2-5
d_gene: -
abundance: -
v_gene: TRBV9
CDR3nt: TGTGCCAGCAGCGTAGCGTCAGGTACAGAGACCCAGTACTTC
CDR3aa: CASSVASGTETQYF

j_gene: TRBJ1-2
d_gene: TRBD1
abundance: -
v_gene: TRBV5-1
CDR3nt: TGCGCCAGCAGCTTGGGGGACAGAGATCCTTTGGGCGGCTACACCTTC
CDR3aa: CASSLGDRDPLGGYTF

j_gene: TRBJ2-1
d_gene: -
abundance: few
v_gene: TRBV28
CDR3nt: TGTGCCAGCAGTAGTCCTTGGGGCAGGGAATACAATGAGCAGTTCTTC
CDR3aa: CASSSPWGREYNEQFF

j_gene: TRBJ1-5
d_gene: -
abundance: -
v_gene: TRBV7-2
CDR3nt: TGTGCCAGCAGCTTACAGGGGCAGCCCCAGCATTTT
CDR3aa: CASSLQGQPQHF

j_gene: TRBJ1-4
d_gene: -
abundance: -
v_gene: TRBV28
CDR3nt: TGTGCCAGCAGTTACTACGATCCTCGGGAAAAACTGTTTTTT
CDR3aa: CASSYYDPREKLFF

j_gene: TRBJ1-1
d_gene: TRBD1
abundance: -
v_gene: TRBV29-1
CDR3nt: TGCAGCGTTCAGACAGGGGGGGCGACTGAAGCTTTCTTT
CDR3aa: CSVQTGGATEAFF

j_gene: TRBJ2-3
d_gene: TRBD2
abundance: -
v_gene: TRBV6-5
CDR3nt: TGTGCCAGCAGCGACCGAGCGGGAACCACAGATACGCAGTATTTT
CDR3aa: CASSDRAGTTDTQYF

j_gene: TRBJ2-5
d_gene: TRBD2
abundance: -
v_gene: TRBV28
CDR3nt: TGTGCCAGCAGGCCGGGACTAGGGCGGAGGGAGACCCAGTACTTC
CDR3aa: CASRPGLGRRETQYF

j_gene: TRBJ2-3
d_gene: TRBD1
abundance: -
v_gene: TRBV7-3
CDR3nt: TGTGCCAGAACGTCATTAAGGGGACAGGCGCTCGCCTTATACACAGATACGCAGTATTTT
CDR3aa: CARTSLRGQALALYTDTQYF

j_gene: TRBJ2-7
d_gene: -
abundance: -
v_gene: TRBV7-8
CDR3nt: TGTGCCAGCAGCCCGCTATCGAGGCAGAACTACGAGCAGTACTTC
CDR3aa: CASSPLSRQNYEQYF

j_gene: TRBJ2-1
d_gene: TRBD2
abundance: -
v_gene: TRBV29-1
CDR3nt: TGCAGCGTTTCCCGGGAGGGCCGCAATGAGCAGTTCTTC
CDR3aa: CSVSREGRNEQFF

j_gene: TRBJ2-5
d_gene: TRBD1
abundance: -
v_gene: TRBV2
CDR3nt: TGTGCCAGCAGTGCCGGACAGGGTAGGGAGACCCAGTACTTC
CDR3aa: CASSAGQGRETQYF

j_gene: TRBJ2-1
d_gene: TRBD2
abundance: -
v_gene: TRBV15
CDR3nt: TGTGCCACCAGCAGAGATCAGACGGGAGGGCCCTTTCGGAATGAGCAGTTCTTC
CDR3aa: CATSRDQTGGPFRNEQFF

j_gene: TRBJ2-5
d_gene: -
abundance: once
v_gene: TRBV19
CDR3nt: TGTGCCAGTAGTATTGCCGGGAGTTTCGGGACCCAGTACTTC
CDR3aa: CASSIAGSFGTQYF

j_gene: TRBJ1-1
d_gene: TRBD1
abundance: -
v_gene: TRBV5-1
CDR3nt: TGCGCCAGCAGCTGGACAGGGGACACTGAAGCTTTCTTT
CDR3aa: CASSWTGDTEAFF

j_gene: TRBJ2-6
d_gene: -
abundance: -
v_gene: TRBV6-1
CDR3nt: TGTGCCAGCAGTGAATTCGTGGGGGCCTCTGGGGCCAACGTCCTGACTTTC
CDR3aa: CASSEFVGASGANVLTF

j_gene: TRBJ2-1
d_gene: -
abundance: -
v_gene: TRBV28
CDR3nt: TGTGCCAGCAGTTTGAAGCTCTGGGAGTACAATGAGCAGTTCTTC
CDR3aa: CASSLKLWEYNEQFF

j_gene: TRBJ1-1
d_gene: -
abundance: -
v_gene: TRBV10-3
CDR3nt: TGTGCCATCAGTGTTAGGGAGGACACTGAAGCTTTCTTT
CDR3aa: CAISVREDTEAFF

j_gene: TRBJ1-2
d_gene: TRBD1
abundance: few
v_gene: TRBV28
CDR3nt: TGTGCCAGCAGTTCCCCGGGACAGGGTGTTCTTGGTGGCTACACCTTC
CDR3aa: CASSSPGQGVLGGYTF

j_gene: TRBJ2-6
d_gene: -
abundance: -
v_gene: TRBV28
CDR3nt: TGTGCCAGCACGCCGACAGATCTCTCTGGGGCCAACGTCCTGACTTTC
CDR3aa: CASTPTDLSGANVLTF

j_gene: TRBJ2-2
d_gene: TRBD1
abundance: -
v_gene: TRBV19
CDR3nt: TGTGCCAGTAAACCGGACAGGGTAGGCGGGGAGCTGTTTTTT
CDR3aa: CASKPDRVGGELFF

j_gene: TRBJ1-4
d_gene: -
abundance: -
v_gene: TRBV7-9
CDR3nt: TGTGCCAGCAGCGGCGGGGTTGTGGGGGAAAAACTGTTTTTT
CDR3aa: CASSGGVVGEKLFF

j_gene: TRBJ2-7
d_gene: -
abundance: few
v_gene: TRBV6-1
CDR3nt: TGTGCCAGCAGTGAACTAGTCCGCTCCTACGAGCAGTACTTC
CDR3aa: CASSELVRSYEQYF